This entry concerns a single T cell receptor beta chain. This record belongs to a study of cytomegalovirus exposure and HLA in healthy donors. Study as a whole: Early released data comprised about 90 million unique TCRs from HLA-typed donors.

PCR primers comprised 60 Vbeta and 13 Jbeta primers. Authors' analysis steps: The count from a later analysis was some 76 million unique TCR beta chains, 9 million to 12 million of them shared. The table came from immunoSEQ multiplex PCR; TCRdb's copy has only in-frame clones and leaves some out. D and trimming come from the DNA, and the V and J calls and clone size come from that table. The repertoire consists of over 150,000 clones, with more than 60% occurring once and the leading ten covering approximately 3.4%. The CDR3 covers 15 residues. The ends were cut back, 7 bases at V and 10 bases at J, with 25 bases in the middle. The germline V gene encodes CDR1 MDHEN and CDR2 SYDVKM. Each donor's status was that of a healthy bone marrow donor.

This chain uses TRBV28 with TRBJ1-1, with unresolved D. The origin of this receptor is a woman in her 50s in good health and CMV-seropositive. Sequencing was done on a sample of PBMCs. The CDR3 here is CASTLWERTSSRAFF. CDR3 nucleotides: TGTGCCAGCACCCTATGGGAGAGAACAAGCTCGAGAGCTTTCTTT.